This entry lists 25 T cell receptor beta chains sequenced from one sample in a study of cytomegalovirus exposure and HLA in healthy donors. PCR involved 60 Vbeta and 13 Jbeta primers. Only in-frame clones appear in the TCRdb table, and some are missing; sequencing was by immunoSEQ multiplex PCR. The sample consists of about 130,000 clones, about three quarters of them appearing once. Sequencing was done on a sample of PBMCs. The receptors were sampled from a man aged 25-40 years in good health and CMV-seronegative.

J is TRBJ1-5 and V is TRBV30; 7 positions agree with TRBD1. CDR1 is GTSNPN, CDR2 SVGIG, per germline (reference sequence). The CDR3 totals 15 residues. V lost 5 bases and J lost 5; bases outside the gene matches: 12. DNA for the CDR3: TGTGCCTGGGGGGAAGGCTGGCAGGGGGATCAGCCCCAGCATTTT. Translating gives CAWGEGWQGDQPQHF.

This clone has just a few counts. V gene TRBV4-1 combines with J gene TRBJ2-7; D may be TRBD1 (6 bases). This CDR3 comprises 18 residues. V lost 1 base, J lost 0 bases, and 19 bases lay in between. Germline V lookup: CDR1 MGHRA, CDR2 YSYEKL. DNA for the CDR3: TGCGCCAGCAGCCAAGGTGGGGTTGGGGGCCTGAGCTCCTACGAGCAGTACTTC. Amino acid sequence: CASSQGGVGGLSSYEQYF.

The chain employs TRBV7-9 and TRBJ2-2; 8 bases are a match to TRBD1. CDR1 SEHNR and CDR2 FQNEAQ come from the germline V gene (reference sequence). With 4 bases clipped from V and 5 bases from J, the junction kept 9 bases outside the gene matches. This CDR3 region has 16 residues. The CDR3 bases are TGTGCCAGCAGCTCCCGGACAGGGTATCGGACCGGGGAGCTGTTTTTT. Amino acid sequence: CASSSRTGYRTGELFF. The complete variable domain, with remaining parts taken from reference TRBV7-9 and TRBJ2-2, reads DTGVSQNPRHKITKRGQNVTFRCDPISEHNRLYWYRQTLGQGPEFLTYFQNEAQLEKSRLLSDRFSAERPKGSFSTLEIQRTEQGDSAMYLCASSSRTGYRTGELFFGEGSRLTVL.

The genes are TRBV15 and TRBJ1-4; no firm D call. This CDR3 has 16 amino acids. Germline V gene data show CDR1 as LNHNV and CDR2 as YYDKDF (reference sequence). Trimming left V 0 bases short and J 9 bases short, with 17 bases between. Here the CDR3 DNA reads TGTGCCACCAGCAGAGATCCGAGGGCCGGGATGAAAAAACTGTTTTTT. This encodes CATSRDPRAGMKKLFF. Based on the CDR3 plus reference TRBV15 and TRBJ1-4, the full variable domain is DAMVIQNPRYQVTQFGKPVTLSCSQTLNHNVMYWYQQKSSQAPKLLFHYYDKDFNNEADTPDNFQSRRPNTSFCFLDIRSPGLGDTAMYLCATSRDPRAGMKKLFFGSGTQLSVL.

The chain employs TRBV7-3 and TRBJ1-6, with D perhaps matching TRBD1 (5 bases). CDR3 length equals 15 residues. V shed 0 bases and J shed 7 bases, with 10 bases lying between them. In germline, CDR1 is SGHTA, CDR2 FQGTGA. Here the CDR3 DNA reads TGTGCCAGCAGCTTAACTGGGGGGTTGAATTCACCCCTCCACTTT. This codes for CASSLTGGLNSPLHF.

J is TRBJ1-1 and V is TRBV27; 7 nucleotides line up with TRBD1. The ends lost 2 bases at V and 1 base at J; junction bases unmatched: 7. This CDR3 has 16 residues. From germline, CDR1 is MNHEY and CDR2 SMNVEV (reference sequence). The CDR3 nucleotides read TGTGCCAGCAGTTTAACCCCGGGGACAGAGAACACTGAAGCTTTCTTT. Translating gives CASSLTPGTENTEAFF.

The rearrangement uses TRBV7-3 and TRBJ2-3; 9 positions match TRBD1. The CDR3 sequence is 16 residues long. V trimming: 5 bases; J trimming: 2 bases; junction bases outside the gene matches: 8. Per germline, CDR1 SGHTA and CDR2 FQGTGA. CDR3 nucleotides: TGTGCCAGCAGCACTTCCGGGACAGGGTTCACAGATACGCAGTATTTT. Amino acids: CASSTSGTGFTDTQYF.

This chain links TRBV6-1 with TRBJ2-6; D gene ambiguous. The CDR3 totals 12 residues. The germline gives CDR1 MNHNS, CDR2 SASEGT. Trimming removed 4 bases from V and 12 bases from J, with 10 bases in between. The CDR3 sequence is CASSAPNTVLTF. CDR3 coding DNA: TGTGCCAGCAGTGCACCGAACACCGTCCTGACTTTC.

The rearrangement uses TRBV7-3 and TRBJ2-3; TRBD2 is a possible D gene (6 bases). CDR1 is SGHTA, CDR2 FQGTGA, per germline. The CDR3 consists of 16 residues. Trimming took off 5 bases at V and 2 bases at J, with 17 bases between the two ends. The CDR3 nucleotides are TGTGCCAGCAGCCCCGTGGGGCGCGGGGCCACAGATACGCAGTATTTT. It encodes CASSPVGRGATDTQYF.

The chain is built from TRBV27 and TRBJ2-7; maybe TRBD1 (7 bases). The germline V gene encodes CDR1 MNHEY and CDR2 SMNVEV (reference sequence). V was shortened by 3 bases and J by 2 bases, with 11 bases between the two germline ends. CDR3 length: 14 residues. CDR3 DNA sequence: TGTGCCAGCAGTTTGAGCAGGGGGGCCTACGAGCAGTACTTC. It is translated as CASSLSRGAYEQYF.

The chain carries TRBV7-2 and TRBJ2-5; tentatively, D is TRBD1 (5 bases). In germline, CDR1 is SGHTA, CDR2 FQGNSA. Deletions cut 5 bases from V and 5 bases from J, with 21 bases between. The CDR3 covers 16 residues. The CDR3 reads CASSPRWGLVAETQYF. The CDR3, as DNA: TGTGCCAGCAGCCCCCGCTGGGGCTTAGTGGCGGAGACCCAGTACTTC.

The chain joins TRBV9 to TRBJ2-3; D is perhaps TRBD1 (6 bases). The V end lost 0 bases, the J end lost 2 bases, and 10 bases lay between the germline ends. The CDR3 is made up of 15 amino acids. The germline V gene has CDR1 SGDLS and CDR2 YYNGEE. The chain's CDR3 is CASSVGTVTTDTQYF. The CDR3 nucleotides read TGTGCCAGCAGCGTAGGGACAGTCACCACAGATACGCAGTATTTT. Looking up the rest from reference TRBV9 and TRBJ2-3 gives the full variable domain: DSGVTQTPKHLITATGQRVTLRCSPRSGDLSVYWYQQSLDQGLQFLIQYYNGEERAKGNILERFSAQQFPDLHSELNLSSLELGDSALYFCASSVGTVTTDTQYFGPGTRLTVL.

The J gene is TRBJ1-1, the V gene TRBV28; 9 bases are shared with TRBD1. The CDR3 sequence is 16 residues long. V was clipped by 5 bases and J by 7 bases; unmatched bases: 14. Germline V CDR1 and CDR2: MDHEN, SYDVKM. CDR3 nucleotides: TGTGCCAGCAGTCTAATGCCGGGACAGGGACTTGATGAAGCTTTCTTT. Protein sequence: CASSLMPGQGLDEAFF.

The chain is built from TRBV6-4 and TRBJ2-2; D remains ambiguous. The germline CDR1 and CDR2 sequences are MRHNA and SNTAGT. Deletions cut 0 bases from V and 6 bases from J, with 8 bases between. The CDR3 extends over 14 amino acids. For the CDR3, the DNA is TGTGCCAGCAGTGACTCTTTGGAGTCCGGGGAGCTGTTTTTT. This translates into CASSDSLESGELFF.

The CDR3 is CASRDARGGETQYF. As DNA, the CDR3 is TGTGCCAGCAGAGATGCCCGGGGGGGAGAGACCCAGTACTTC. The chain has TRBV6-5 and TRBJ2-5; 8 bases align to TRBD2. Germline lookup yields CDR1 MNHEY and CDR2 SVGAGI. This CDR3 is 14 amino acids long. V dropped 6 bases and J dropped 4; count of bases not matched to a gene: 7.

This clone was observed a single time. V is TRBV29-1 and J is TRBJ1-3; 12 nucleotides line up with TRBD1. CDR1 SQVTM and CDR2 ANQGSEA come from the germline V gene. CDR3 size: 17 residues. The V segment lost 7 bases and the J segment 0 bases; nucleotides outside the gene matches: 10. CDR3 coding DNA: TGCAGCGGCGCCGGGACAGGGGGCTATAGCTCTGGAAACACCATATATTTT. Translation gives CSGAGTGGYSSGNTIYF. The full variable domain, its missing parts supplied by reference TRBV29-1 and TRBJ1-3, is SAVISQKPSRDICQRGTSLTIQCQVDSQVTMMFWYRQQPGQSLTLIATANQGSEATYESGFVIDKFPISRPNLTFSTLTVSNMSPEDSSIYLCSGAGTGGYSSGNTIYFGEGSWLTVV.

This chain uses TRBV7-3 with TRBJ2-1; D possibly corresponds to TRBD1 (5 bases). CDR3 length: 13 amino acids. Trimming shortened V by 5 bases and J by 10 bases, and 15 bases separated the two germline ends. CDR1 and CDR2 from the germline V gene are SGHTA and FQGTGA. The CDR3 sequence is CASSPAAKGEQFF. The DNA for the CDR3 is TGTGCCAGCAGCCCCGCAGCTAAGGGGGAGCAGTTCTTC.

This chain uses TRBV27 with TRBJ1-1, with unresolved D. The CDR3 runs 12 residues. V lost 9 bases and J 2 bases, leaving 10 bases between the germline ends. Germline CDR1 is MNHEY and CDR2 is SMNVEV (reference sequence). The CDR3 coding sequence is TGTGCCAGAATCATCAGAAACACTGAAGCTTTCTTT. Its protein product is CARIIRNTEAFF.

V gene TRBV2 combines with J gene TRBJ1-1; D is uncertain. Germline lookup yields CDR1 SNHLY and CDR2 FYNNEI. This CDR3 comprises 13 residues. Trimming shortened V by 3 bases and J by 2 bases, and 7 bases separated the two germline ends. The CDR3 region has the DNA TGTGCCAGCAGTGAGCTACGAAACACTGAAGCTTTCTTT. Its translation: CASSELRNTEAFF.

The chain links TRBV28 to TRBJ1-4; 10 nucleotides match TRBD1. The CDR3 totals 15 residues. Per germline, CDR1 MDHEN and CDR2 SYDVKM. J was trimmed by 6 bases and V by 3 bases; bases with no gene match: 4. The CDR3 bases are TGTGCCAGCAGTTTTGAGACAGGGGGCGATGAAAAACTGTTTTTT. Translating it yields CASSFETGGDEKLFF.

In this sample, this clone turned up a few times. This chain joins TRBV6-5 and TRBJ1-2; D may be TRBD1 (6 bases). This CDR3 has 14 amino acids. V was pared by 5 bases and J by 2 bases, with 12 bases between. Per germline, CDR1 MNHEY and CDR2 SVGAGI. Here the CDR3 DNA reads TGTGCCAGCAGTCCGGACAGAACAAACTATGGCTACACCTTC. Its translation is CASSPDRTNYGYTF.

The V gene is TRBV18, the J gene TRBJ1-1, with no clear D. Trimming shortened V by 3 bases and J by 5 bases, and 10 bases separated the two germline ends. Germline loops: CDR1 KGHSH, CDR2 LQKENI. This CDR3 has 13 residues. This CDR3 is CASSPATGTEAFF. CDR3 DNA sequence: TGTGCCAGCTCACCCGCGACTGGGACTGAAGCTTTCTTT.

The chain has TRBV6-6 and TRBJ1-1, with D possibly being TRBD1 (6 bases). Trimming removed 2 bases at V and 4 bases at J, with 14 bases between. The CDR3 loop spans 15 amino acids. Germline lookup yields CDR1 MNHNY and CDR2 SVGAGI (reference sequence). CDR3 loop: CASSYGAEGGTEAFF. The CDR3 bases are TGTGCCAGCAGTTACGGTGCAGAAGGGGGCACTGAAGCTTTCTTT.

The chain combines TRBV7-9 with TRBJ2-1, with 10 bases lining up with TRBD2. The CDR3 runs to 17 residues. The germline gives CDR1 SEHNR, CDR2 FQNEAQ (reference sequence). V lost 5 bases to trimming and J lost 7 bases; unmatched junction nucleotides: 14. The CDR3 region is CASSPHLAGDGGNEQFF. DNA for the CDR3: TGTGCCAGCAGCCCACACCTAGCGGGGGATGGGGGGAATGAGCAGTTCTTC.

The CDR3: CASKTGQGPDTQYF. The CDR3 region has the DNA TGTGCCAGCAAAACAGGACAGGGGCCAGATACGCAGTATTTT. V usage is TRBV28 and J usage is TRBJ2-3; 9 bases line up with TRBD1. The germline V gene encodes CDR1 MDHEN and CDR2 SYDVKM. V lost 7 bases and J lost 4; bases outside the gene matches: 6. The CDR3 spans 14 residues.